This passage covers 16 T cell receptor beta chains from one sample sequenced in a study of T-cell reconstitution after alpha-beta-depleted transplantation in children. As it was prepared, the TCRbeta library received unique molecular identifiers. TCRdb passed the PCR reads through MiXCR, listing each CDR3 protein once. The table lists some 16,000 distinct CDR3 sequences, about 5% of them singletons. The source material was PBMCs, sampled before TCRalphabeta/CD19-depleted stem cell transplant. The receptors stem from a boy under 18 with acute lymphoblastic leukemia, due to receive a stem cell transplant.

This clonotype was detected ten times or more. The V and J genes are TRBV13 and TRBJ2-1; D might be TRBD2 (5 bases). V was cut by 2 bases and J by 0 bases, with 11 bases left in between. The CDR3 consists of 16 residues. Germline CDR1 reads PRHDT; CDR2 reads FYEKMQ (reference sequence). CDR3 bases: TGTGCCAGCAGCTTAAGCGGTTGGAGCTCCTACAATGAGCAGTTCTTC. Protein sequence: CASSLSGWSSYNEQFF.

This clonotype came up many times. V and J are TRBV20-1 and TRBJ1-1; weak D call: TRBD1 (5 bases). V lost 0 bases, J lost 7 bases, and 12 bases lay in between. Looked up from germline, CDR1 is DFQATT and CDR2 is SNEGSKA (reference sequence). The CDR3 has 13 amino acids. CDR3 sequence: CSARDPRAGEAFF. The CDR3 DNA is TGCAGTGCTAGAGATCCCAGGGCGGGTGAAGCTTTCTTT.

This clonotype was counted ten times or more. This chain joins TRBV12-3 or TRBV12-4 and TRBJ1-2; D is ambiguous. This CDR3 is built from 14 residues. The V and J ends lost 3 bases and 3 bases respectively, with 11 bases between them. CDR3 nucleotide sequence: TGTGCCAGCAGTTTGGCCAGGCTCGACTATGGCTACACCTTC. Its protein product is CASSLARLDYGYTF.

This clonotype was recorded at least ten times. The V call is TRBV27, the J call TRBJ2-7, with TRBD1 identical over 11 bases. The V and J ends lost 7 bases and 9 bases, in that order; junction bases with no gene match: 8. Germline V lookup: CDR1 MNHEY, CDR2 SMNVEV (reference sequence). This CDR3 has 13 amino acids. CDR3 DNA sequence: TGTGCCAGCAAACGGACAGGGGGCTCTGGGCAGTACTTC. It translates to CASKRTGGSGQYF.

Ten or more counts support this clonotype. The chain recombines TRBV2 with TRBJ1-5, with D possibly matching TRBD1 (5 bases). Trimming stripped 5 bases from V and 3 bases from J, with 14 bases between. Germline V lookup: CDR1 SNHLY, CDR2 FYNNEI. This CDR3 is built from 15 residues. CDR3 amino acids: CASSYIDSYNQPQHF. The CDR3 DNA reads as TGTGCCAGCAGTTACATCGACAGCTACAATCAGCCCCAGCATTTT.

This clonotype is categorized as large (0.1 to 1%). J is TRBJ2-1 and V is TRBV27; 9 positions match TRBD2. The V gene's germline CDR1 is MNHEY and CDR2 SMNVEV (reference sequence). The CDR3 runs to 14 residues. Losses at the gene ends were 5 bases for V and 9 bases for J; bases not matched to a gene: 8. The CDR3 reads CASSPQTSGGEQFF. The CDR3 DNA reads as TGTGCCAGCAGTCCGCAGACTAGCGGAGGTGAGCAGTTCTTC.

This clonotype has ten or more counts. This chain joins TRBV11-2 and TRBJ2-7; TRBD2 is a possible D gene (7 bases). Germline CDR1 is SGHAT and CDR2 is FQNNGV. The CDR3 spans 13 residues. V was cut by 1 base and J by 6 bases, with 10 bases left in between. CDR3 protein: CASSLARGGEQYF. As DNA, the CDR3 is TGTGCCAGCAGCTTAGCTAGGGGGGGCGAGCAGTACTTC.

The sample holds a few counts of this clonotype. This rearrangement joins TRBV7-2 to TRBJ2-5, with no clear D. This CDR3 comprises 13 residues. Germline values: CDR1 SGHTA, CDR2 FQGNSA. Between the trimmed V and J ends, which lost 2 bases and 1 base, there was a span of 5 bases. The CDR3 DNA reads as TGTGCCAGCAGCTTAACTCCCCAAGAGACCCAGTACTTC. Translation gives CASSLTPQETQYF.

This clonotype occurred many times. The chain's CDR3 is CASSLAGPRPIGSYTF. For the CDR3, the DNA is TGTGCCAGCAGCTTAGCGGGCCCGCGTCCAATAGGGAGCTACACCTTC. This rearrangement joins TRBV7-9 to TRBJ1-2; the D is unclear. Germline CDR1 SEHNR, CDR2 FQNEAQ (reference sequence). With 0 bases removed from V and 9 bases from J, the gap between germline ends came to 20 bases. The CDR3 sequence is 16 residues long.

This clonotype ranks as medium-sized. This sequence joins TRBV18 and TRBJ2-2; D remains unclear. The CDR3 runs to 13 residues. V was pared by 8 bases and J by 0 bases, with 7 bases between. CDR1 and CDR2 from the germline V gene are KGHSH and LQKENI. The CDR3 bases are TGTGCCAGCCCTCAAACGAACACCGGGGAGCTGTTTTTT. Translation: CASPQTNTGELFF.

This clonotype was recorded many times. The V and J genes are TRBV25-1 and TRBJ2-2; 7 bases are shared with TRBD1. This CDR3 contains 15 residues. CDR1 and CDR2 from the germline V gene are MGHDK and SYGVNS. V lost 4 bases, J lost 0 bases, and 2 bases stayed unmatched. CDR3 amino acids: CASSAGTANTGELFF. The CDR3 coding sequence is TGTGCCAGCAGTGCCGGGACAGCGAACACCGGGGAGCTGTTTTTT.

This clonotype was seen repeatedly, ten times or more. J is TRBJ2-7 and V is TRBV6-5; 10 bases are a match to TRBD2. V gave up 7 bases and J gave up 3 bases; unmatched junction bases: 9. CDR3 size: 15 residues. Germline V lookup: CDR1 MNHEY, CDR2 SVGAGI. CDR3 sequence: CASKGRASGSYEQYF. CDR3 DNA: TGTGCCAGCAAAGGGAGGGCTAGCGGGAGCTACGAGCAGTACTTC.

This clonotype has at least ten counts. The chain combines TRBV29-1 with TRBJ2-3, with D hard to call. Germline loops: CDR1 SQVTM, CDR2 ANQGSEA. The CDR3 is 14 residues long. V lost 3 bases, J lost 0 bases, and 10 bases lay in between. CDR3 region: CSVDRPESTDTQYF. The CDR3 nucleotides read TGCAGCGTTGATCGGCCAGAGAGCACAGATACGCAGTATTTT.

This clonotype was recorded at least ten times. The chain is built from TRBV28 and TRBJ2-5, with 8 bases that match TRBD1. Germline CDR1 reads MDHEN; CDR2 reads SYDVKM. The CDR3 runs 14 residues. J was trimmed by 3 bases and V by 4 bases; bases with no gene match: 4. The CDR3 reads CASSSPGQEETQYF. For the CDR3, the DNA is TGTGCCAGCAGTTCGCCGGGACAGGAAGAGACCCAGTACTTC.

This clonotype was detected many times. This chain uses TRBV28 with TRBJ2-3; D is undetermined. The CDR3 length is 12 residues. Trimming stripped 6 bases from V and 8 bases from J, with 12 bases between. Germline V gene data show CDR1 as MDHEN and CDR2 as SYDVKM. In DNA form, the CDR3 reads TGTGCCAGCAGACAGTCGCTGGGTACGCAGTATTTT. This encodes CASRQSLGTQYF.

This clonotype was counted at least ten times. This rearrangement joins TRBV20-1 to TRBJ2-3; 15 bases agree with TRBD2. From germline, CDR1 is DFQATT and CDR2 SNEGSKA (reference sequence). V dropped 4 bases and J dropped 4; count of bases not matched to a gene: 12. The CDR3 contains 18 residues. The CDR3 sequence is CSATPPGTSGGWADTQYF. CDR3 nucleotides: TGCAGTGCTACGCCACCCGGGACTAGCGGGGGGTGGGCAGATACGCAGTATTTT.